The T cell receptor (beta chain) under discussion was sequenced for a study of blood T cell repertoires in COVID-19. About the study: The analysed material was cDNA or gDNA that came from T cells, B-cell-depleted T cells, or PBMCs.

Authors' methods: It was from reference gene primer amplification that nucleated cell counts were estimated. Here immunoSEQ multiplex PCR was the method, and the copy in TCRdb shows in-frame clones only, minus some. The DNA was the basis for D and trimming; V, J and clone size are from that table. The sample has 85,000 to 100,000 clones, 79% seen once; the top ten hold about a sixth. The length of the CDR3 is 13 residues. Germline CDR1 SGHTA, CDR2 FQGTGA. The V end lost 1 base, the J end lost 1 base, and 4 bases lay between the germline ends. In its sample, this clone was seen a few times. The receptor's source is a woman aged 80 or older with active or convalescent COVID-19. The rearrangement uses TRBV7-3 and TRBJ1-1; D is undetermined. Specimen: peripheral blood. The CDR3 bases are TGTGCCAGCAGCTTAATAGCGAACACTGAAGCTTTCTTT. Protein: CASSLIANTEAFF.